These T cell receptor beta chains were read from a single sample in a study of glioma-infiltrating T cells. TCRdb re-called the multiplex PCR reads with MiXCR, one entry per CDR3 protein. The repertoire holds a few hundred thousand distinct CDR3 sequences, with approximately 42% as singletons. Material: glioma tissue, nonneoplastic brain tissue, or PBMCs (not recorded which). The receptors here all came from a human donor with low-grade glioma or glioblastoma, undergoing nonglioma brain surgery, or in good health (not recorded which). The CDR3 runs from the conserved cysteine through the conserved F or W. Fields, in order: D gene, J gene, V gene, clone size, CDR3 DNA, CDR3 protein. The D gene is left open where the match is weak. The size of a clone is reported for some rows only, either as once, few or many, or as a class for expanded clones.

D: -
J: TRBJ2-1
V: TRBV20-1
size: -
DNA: TGCAGTGCTAGACATCCGGGGTCTAAGCGGGATGAGCAGTTCTTC
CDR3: CSARHPGSKRDEQFF

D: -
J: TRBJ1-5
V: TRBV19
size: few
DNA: TGTGCCAGTAGTGGTCGGTACGGCCTAGAGCCCCAGCATTTT
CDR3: CASSGRYGLEPQHF

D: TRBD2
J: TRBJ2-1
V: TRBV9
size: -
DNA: TGTGCCAGCAGCGTAGCTACTAGCGGCAACTACAATGAGCAGTTCTTC
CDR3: CASSVATSGNYNEQFF

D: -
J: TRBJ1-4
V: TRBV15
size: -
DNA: TGTGCCACCAGCATAAACTTAAAAGCAACTAATGAAAACCTGTTTTTT
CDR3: CATSINLKATNENLFF

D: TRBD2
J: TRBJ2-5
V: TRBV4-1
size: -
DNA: TGCGCCAGCAGCCAAGATCGCGGGAGAGTTAAGTACTTC
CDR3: CASSQDRGRVKYF

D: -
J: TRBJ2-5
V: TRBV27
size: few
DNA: TGTGCCAGCAGCCTCACGTGGGTCGGCGAGACCCAGTACTTC
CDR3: CASSLTWVGETQYF

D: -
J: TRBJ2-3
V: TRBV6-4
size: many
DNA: TGTGCCAGCAGTGAGACGGAAGGGGCAAATACGCAGTATTTT
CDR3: CASSETEGANTQYF

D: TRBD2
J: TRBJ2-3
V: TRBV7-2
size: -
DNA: TGCGCCAGCAGCCAAGAACTAGCGGGCCCAGATACGAAGTATTTT
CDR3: CASSQELAGPDTKYF

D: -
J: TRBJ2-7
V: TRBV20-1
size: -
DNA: TGCAGTGCTAGCCCTTGGGGACTCCCTCAAAACTACGAGCAGTACTTC
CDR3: CSASPWGLPQNYEQYF

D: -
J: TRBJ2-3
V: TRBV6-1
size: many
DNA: TGTGCCAGTAAAAACAGGGCTAGCACAGATACGCAGTATTTT
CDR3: CASKNRASTDTQYF

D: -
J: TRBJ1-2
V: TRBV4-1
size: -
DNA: TGCGCCAGCAGCCAAGGGAGGGGGGGCGCCGACTATGGCTACACCTTC
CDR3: CASSQGRGGADYGYTF

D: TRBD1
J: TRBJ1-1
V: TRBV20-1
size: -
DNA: TGCAGTGCGAAGGGGGCCAGCAGGAACACTGAAGCTTTCTTT
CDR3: CSAKGASRNTEAFF

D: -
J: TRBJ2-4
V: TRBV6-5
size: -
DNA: TGTGCCACCAGTCACCCTCTGGACGGAGACATTCAGTACTTC
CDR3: CATSHPLDGDIQYF

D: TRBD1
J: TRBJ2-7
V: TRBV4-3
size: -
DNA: TGCGCCAGCAGCCAAGATATGGGACAGGGAATTGCTTACGAGCAGTACTTC
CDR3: CASSQDMGQGIAYEQYF

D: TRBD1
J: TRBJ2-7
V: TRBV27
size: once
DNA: TGTGCCAGCAGTTCCGGGACAGGGCCGTACGGGCAGTACTTC
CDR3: CASSSGTGPYGQYF

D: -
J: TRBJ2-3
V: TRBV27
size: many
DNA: TGTGCCAGCAGTTTGCGTCGGGAGGATACGCAGTATTTT
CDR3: CASSLRREDTQYF

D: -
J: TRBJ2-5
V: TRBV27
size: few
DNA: TGTGCCAGCAGTTTTTTAGGGGGGACCCAGTACTTC
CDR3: CASSFLGGTQYF

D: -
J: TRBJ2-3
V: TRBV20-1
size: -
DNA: TGCAGTGCTAGGCCCTTTGAGGCTAGCAATGCAGATACGCAGTATTTT
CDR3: CSARPFEASNADTQYF

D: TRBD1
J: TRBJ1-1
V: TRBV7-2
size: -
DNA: TGTGCCAGCACGCGCAATCTTCTTAGGGACAGGGGGCGCGGAGCTTTCTTT
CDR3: CASTRNLLRDRGRGAFF

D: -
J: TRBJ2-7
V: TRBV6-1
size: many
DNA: TGTGCCAGCACCGGAGCCTACGAGCAGTACTTC
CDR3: CASTGAYEQYF

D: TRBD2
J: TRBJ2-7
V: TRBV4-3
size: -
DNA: TGCGCCAGCAGCGTAAGTGGAGGGACTAGCGAGATCCCCTACGAGCAGTACTTC
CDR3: CASSVSGGTSEIPYEQYF

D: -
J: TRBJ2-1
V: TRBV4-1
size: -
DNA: TGCGCCAGCAGCCAAGGAAGGTACTCCTACAATGAGCAGTTCTTC
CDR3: CASSQGRYSYNEQFF

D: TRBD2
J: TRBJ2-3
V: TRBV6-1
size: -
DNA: TGTGCCAGTAGTAAGGGACTAGCGGGAACTAGCACAGATACGCAGTATTTT
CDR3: CASSKGLAGTSTDTQYF

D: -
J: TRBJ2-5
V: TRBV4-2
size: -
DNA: TGTGCCAGCAGCCAAGAAAGGATGGGGGGAAAGACCCAGTACTTC
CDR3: CASSQERMGGKTQYF

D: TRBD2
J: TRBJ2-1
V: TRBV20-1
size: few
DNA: TGCAGTGCTGCGGGACTAGCCATTCACCAGCCCGAGGATGAGCAGTTCTTC
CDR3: CSAAGLAIHQPEDEQFF

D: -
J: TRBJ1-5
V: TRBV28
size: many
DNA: TGTGCCAGCAGCCAGACAGGTTTGCACGCTAGCAATCAGCCCCAGCATTTT
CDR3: CASSQTGLHASNQPQHF

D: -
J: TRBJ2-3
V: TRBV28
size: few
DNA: TGTGCCAGCAGACCTGACAGCACAGATACGCAGTATTTT
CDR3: CASRPDSTDTQYF

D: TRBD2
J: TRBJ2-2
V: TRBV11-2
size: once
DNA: TGTGCCAGCAGCTTAGTACGCGGGAGATCCGCCGGGGAGCTGTTTTTT
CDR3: CASSLVRGRSAGELFF

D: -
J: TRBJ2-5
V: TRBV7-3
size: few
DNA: TGTGCCAGCAGCACCTCTACAGAGACCCAGTACTTC
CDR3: CASSTSTETQYF

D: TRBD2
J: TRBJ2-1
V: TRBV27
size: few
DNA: TGTGCCAGCAGTTTAACGCGGGAGGGCCCCTACAATGAGCAGTTCTTC
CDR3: CASSLTREGPYNEQFF

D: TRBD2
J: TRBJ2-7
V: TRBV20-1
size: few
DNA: TGCAGTGCTATACCGGGACTAGCGGTCTACGAGCAGTACTTC
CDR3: CSAIPGLAVYEQYF

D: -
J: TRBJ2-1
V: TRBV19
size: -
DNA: TGTGCCAGTAGTCCCAGTCGCGGGACCATCAATGAGCAGTTCTTC
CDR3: CASSPSRGTINEQFF

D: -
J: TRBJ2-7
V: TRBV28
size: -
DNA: TGTGCCAGCAGTTTAAGAGGGGCAAGCTCCTACGAGCAGTACTTC
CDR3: CASSLRGASSYEQYF

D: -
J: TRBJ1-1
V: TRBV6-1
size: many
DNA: TGTGCCAAACACCCTGAAGTCAACACTGAAGCTTTCTTT
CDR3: CAKHPEVNTEAFF

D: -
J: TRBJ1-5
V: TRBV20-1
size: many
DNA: TGCAGTGCAGCCCCGGGGGCTGATCAGCCCCAGCATTTT
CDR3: CSAAPGADQPQHF

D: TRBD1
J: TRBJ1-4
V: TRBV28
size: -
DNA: TGTGCCAGCAGTGACCGGGACAGGGGATGGACCAGAACGGGGGGAGCTAATGAAAAACTGTTTTTT
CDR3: CASSDRDRGWTRTGGANEKLFF

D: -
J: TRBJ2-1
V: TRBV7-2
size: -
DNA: TGTGCCAGCAGCTTAGCGGTCCTAGCCAAAAACATTCAGTTCTTC
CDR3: CASSLAVLAKNIQFF

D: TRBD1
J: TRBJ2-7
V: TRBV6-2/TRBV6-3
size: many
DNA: TGTGCCAGCAGTTACTCGATCCGCAGGGGGCTACACGAGCAGTACTTC
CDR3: CASSYSIRRGLHEQYF

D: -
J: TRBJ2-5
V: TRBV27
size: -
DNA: TGTGCCAGCAGTTTAGGGACCCCTGAGGTCGCGGCCGGGAGGACCCAGTACTTC
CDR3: CASSLGTPEVAAGRTQYF

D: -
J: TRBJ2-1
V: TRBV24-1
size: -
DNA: TGTGCCACCAGTGACCCCACCCAGAGACATAACAATGAGCAGTTCTTC
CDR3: CATSDPTQRHNNEQFF

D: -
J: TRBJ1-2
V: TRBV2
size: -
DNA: TGTGCCACGGACAGCCTCGAGGAGTATGGCTACACCTTC
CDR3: CATDSLEEYGYTF

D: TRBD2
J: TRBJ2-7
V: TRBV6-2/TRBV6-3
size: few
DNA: TGTGCCAGCAGTTACTCGAGTAGCGGGGCTCCCTACGAGCAGTACTTC
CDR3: CASSYSSSGAPYEQYF

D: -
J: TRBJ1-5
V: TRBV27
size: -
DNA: TGTGCCACCAGGGCCGCGGGGGTACAGCCCCAGCATTTT
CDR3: CATRAAGVQPQHF

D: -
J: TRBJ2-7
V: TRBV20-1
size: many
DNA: TGCAGTGCTCCACAGACTGGGCTAGACGAGCAGTACTTC
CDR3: CSAPQTGLDEQYF

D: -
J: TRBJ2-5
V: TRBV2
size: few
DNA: TGTGCCAGCGGCAACGGGTGGGGGGCCCAGTACTTC
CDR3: CASGNGWGAQYF

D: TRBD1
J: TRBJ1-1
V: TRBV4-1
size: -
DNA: TGCGCCAGCAGCCACTCGGACAGGGGCGGAACTGAAGCTTTCTTT
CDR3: CASSHSDRGGTEAFF

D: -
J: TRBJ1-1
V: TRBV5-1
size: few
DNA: TGCGCCAGCAGCTTAGTCATTTCGAACACTGAAGCTTTCTTT
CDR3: CASSLVISNTEAFF

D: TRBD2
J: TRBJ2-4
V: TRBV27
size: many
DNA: TGTGCCAGCAGTACGGGGACTAGCGGAAGCATTCAGTACTTC
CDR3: CASSTGTSGSIQYF

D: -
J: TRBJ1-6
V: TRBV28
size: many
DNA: TGTGCCAGCAGCCCGTTTGGTAGCAGGGCTCAAGATAATTCACCCCTCCACTTT
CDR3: CASSPFGSRAQDNSPLHF

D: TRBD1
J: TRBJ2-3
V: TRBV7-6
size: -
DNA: TGTGCCAGCAGCTTACGCTACAGGGGGTACAGGACAGATACGCAGTATTTT
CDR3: CASSLRYRGYRTDTQYF

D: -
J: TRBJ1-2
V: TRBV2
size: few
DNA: TGTGCCAGCAGCCCGGGACACTCCTATGGCTACACCTTC
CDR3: CASSPGHSYGYTF

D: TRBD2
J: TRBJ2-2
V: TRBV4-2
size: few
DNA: TGTGCCAGCAGCCAAGAGACTAGCCAGAACACCGGGGAGCTGTTTTTT
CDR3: CASSQETSQNTGELFF

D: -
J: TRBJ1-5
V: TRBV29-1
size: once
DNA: TGCAGCGTTGCATATGGGCCGGGGCCCCAGCATTTT
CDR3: CSVAYGPGPQHF

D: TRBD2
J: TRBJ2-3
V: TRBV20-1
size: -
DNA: TGCAGTGCCCCCGGGAGGCGCACAGATACGCAGTATTTT
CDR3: CSAPGRRTDTQYF